The entry below gives a single TCR beta chain sequence along with its context. From germline, CDR1 is LGHDT and CDR2 YNNKEL (reference sequence). CDR3 length equals 18 residues. The V and J ends lost 2 bases and 6 bases, in that order; junction bases with no gene match: 17. The data belong to a study of blood T cell repertoires in COVID-19. Background on the study: Sites across the United States, Italy and Spain contributed samples from acute and convalescent COVID-19. The analysed material was cDNA or gDNA that came from T cells, B-cell-depleted T cells, or PBMCs.

Per the original data handling: Estimated nucleated cell counts came from reference gene primer amplification. The repertoire was sequenced with immunoSEQ multiplex PCR; TCRdb's copy has only in-frame clones and lacks some. The D gene and trimming were derived from the DNA, and the V and J assignments and clone size from that table. The sample comprises 95,000 to 100,000 clones, approximately 92% of which are singletons, and more than 5% rests with the top ten. V is TRBV3-1 (or the pseudogene TRBV3-2) and J is TRBJ2-3; TRBD1 aligns across 7 bases. This TCR was sampled from a man in his fifties or sixties with active COVID-19. The sample consisted of peripheral blood. The CDR3 here is CASSQQTGSSRARDTQYF. The CDR3 DNA is TGTGCCAGCAGCCAACAGACAGGGTCATCCAGGGCACGTGATACGCAGTATTTT.